The source of this T cell receptor (beta chain) is a study of high-grade serous ovarian cancer treatment subgroups. Across the study: Each sample yielded on average around 7,000 unique TCR beta rearrangements from around 14,000 reads. Study-level results: Only CDR3 was analyzed; CDR1 and CDR2 were not.

Tumor samples were taken before definitive surgery or chemotherapy. About this clone: Its antigen is currently unknown.

Germline lookup yields CDR1 SQVTM and CDR2 ANQGSEA. Trimming stripped 6 bases from V and 0 bases from J, with 17 bases between. The CDR3 extends over 15 amino acids. Measured with immunoSEQ multiplex PCR; TCRdb has only the in-frame clones, and not every one. The sample has about 12,000 clones, over 75% seen once. The clonotype was recovered from a human donor with high-grade serous ovarian cancer. The rearrangement uses TRBV29-1 and TRBJ1-1; D may be TRBD1 (6 bases). Sequencing used tumor tissue. The DNA of the CDR3 is TGCAGCGTGGCCGGGACACCGAGAATGAACACTGAAGCTTTCTTT. Translated: CSVAGTPRMNTEAFF. Based on the CDR3 plus reference TRBV29-1 and TRBJ1-1, the full variable domain is SAVISQKPSRDICQRGTSLTIQCQVDSQVTMMFWYRQQPGQSLTLIATANQGSEATYESGFVIDKFPISRPNLTFSTLTVSNMSPEDSSIYLCSVAGTPRMNTEAFFGQGTRLTVV.